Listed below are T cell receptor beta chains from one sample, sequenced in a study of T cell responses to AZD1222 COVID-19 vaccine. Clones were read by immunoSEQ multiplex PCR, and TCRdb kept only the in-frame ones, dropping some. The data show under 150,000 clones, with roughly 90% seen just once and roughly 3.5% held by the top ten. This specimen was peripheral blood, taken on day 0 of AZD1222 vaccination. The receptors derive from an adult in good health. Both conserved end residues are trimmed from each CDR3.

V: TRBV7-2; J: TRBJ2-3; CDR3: ASTSSGGKETQY
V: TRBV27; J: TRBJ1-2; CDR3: ASSFWGTGGGYGYT
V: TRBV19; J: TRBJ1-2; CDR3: ASSIIGREYGYT
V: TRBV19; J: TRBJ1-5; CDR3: ASSTLLMGYNQPQH
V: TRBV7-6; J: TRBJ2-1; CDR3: ASSSRGLGGLSYNEQF
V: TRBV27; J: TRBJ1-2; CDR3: ASSLFFVAPNYGYT
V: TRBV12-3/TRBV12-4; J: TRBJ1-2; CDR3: ASSLSRQGGT
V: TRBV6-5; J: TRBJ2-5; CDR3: ASSLNFLMETQY
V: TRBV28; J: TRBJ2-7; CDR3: ASSFGQSYEQY
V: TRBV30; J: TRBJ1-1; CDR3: AWRKNKTGRVNTEAF
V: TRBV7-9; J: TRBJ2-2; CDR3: ASSPTGTGELF
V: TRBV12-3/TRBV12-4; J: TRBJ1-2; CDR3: ASSFRPGYGYT
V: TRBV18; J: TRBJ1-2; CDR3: ASSPPGQVVYGYT
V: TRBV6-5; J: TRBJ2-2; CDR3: ASVSGGANTGELF
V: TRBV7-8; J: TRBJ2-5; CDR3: ASSPGHKSETQY
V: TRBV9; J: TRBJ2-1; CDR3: ASSVGPNEQF
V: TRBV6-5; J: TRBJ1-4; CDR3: ASSYSGVTNLGKLF
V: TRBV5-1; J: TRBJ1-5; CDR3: ASSLGDRESNQPQH
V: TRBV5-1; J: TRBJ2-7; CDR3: ASSLGQAGEQY
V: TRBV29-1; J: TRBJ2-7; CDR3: SVEGAGNPYEQY
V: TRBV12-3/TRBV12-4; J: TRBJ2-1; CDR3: ASSFASNDEQF
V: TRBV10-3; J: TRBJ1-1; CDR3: ATLTGTALNTEAF